This section outlines one TCR beta chain sequence together with its context. Its antigen is unknown. Germline V gene data show CDR1 as SGDLS and CDR2 as YYNGEE. V was trimmed by 0 bases and J by 4 bases, leaving 11 bases between them. The CDR3 is 14 amino acids. This entry belongs to a study of blood T cells in healthy people across ages. Findings and caveats of the study: Unsorted PBMC material precluded a definitive naive versus antigen-experienced comparison.

A J-beta primer mix and a sample-barcoded 5' primer were used in a second PCR of roughly 7 to 12 cycles. Every molecule of cDNA carried a tag from a template-switch adaptor with 12 random nucleotides. TCRdb re-called the 5' RACE reads through MiXCR, storing one row per CDR3 protein. This sample has around 990,000 distinct CDR3 sequences; 20% to 25% occur once, and the top ten carry 0.75%. This sample was also put to use in a study of T cells of mothers and their children. This second study notes: At a rate of around 1.6 ug per 15 ul, cDNA synthesis received all of the extracted RNA. None of the identified T cell clones proved to be persistent microchimeric clones.

This TCR was recovered from a girl aged 2-9 years in good health. V gene TRBV9 combines with J gene TRBJ2-7; the D is unclear. Sample: blood. The CDR3: CASSVDPSPYEQYF. The CDR3 DNA is TGTGCCAGCAGCGTAGACCCCTCACCTTACGAGCAGTACTTC.